This T cell receptor (beta chain) originates from a study of regulatory T cells in long-lasting Graves disease. Study conclusions and caveats: Compared with new cases, persistent Graves' patients showed reduced TCR diversity.

Indicated time point: persistent/refractory GD, antithyroid drugs over 5 years with positive TRAb. The TCR library was made from RNA that had been extracted from PBMCs in TRIzol. Graves' disease diagnoses used American Thyroid Association guidelines. The EDTA tubes were filled with around 8.1 milliliters of drawn peripheral blood. A remark on this clonotype: No antigen is known for it.

Libraries of TCR beta came from iRepertoire HTBI primers plus Arm-PCR of CDR3 regions. MiXCR, applied by TCRdb to the multiplex PCR reads, yields one record per CDR3 protein. Here the sample spans fewer than 450,000 distinct CDR3 sequences, 23% being singletons. The specimen was peripheral blood mononuclear cells (PBMCs), collected when the disease was refractory, from a patient treated with antithyroid drugs. This receptor was identified in a female donor with Graves disease.

The CDR3 DNA is TGCAGTGCTAGACCGACCGGGTCCGAAGCTTTCTTT. Its protein product is CSARPTGSEAFF. V gene TRBV20-1 combines with J gene TRBJ1-1, with no clear D. The germline CDR1 and CDR2 sequences are DFQATT and SNEGSKA (reference sequence). The length of the CDR3 is 12 residues. Trimming left V 2 bases short and J 8 bases short, with 12 bases between.